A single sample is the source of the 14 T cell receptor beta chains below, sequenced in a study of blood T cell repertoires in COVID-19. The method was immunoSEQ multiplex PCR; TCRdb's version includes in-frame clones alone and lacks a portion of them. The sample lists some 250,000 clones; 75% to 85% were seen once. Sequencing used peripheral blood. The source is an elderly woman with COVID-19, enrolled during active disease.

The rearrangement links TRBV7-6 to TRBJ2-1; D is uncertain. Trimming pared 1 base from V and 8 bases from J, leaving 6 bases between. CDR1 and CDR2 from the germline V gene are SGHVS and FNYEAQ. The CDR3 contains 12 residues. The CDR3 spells CASSLGVDEQFF. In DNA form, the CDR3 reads TGTGCCAGCAGCTTAGGCGTGGATGAGCAGTTCTTC.

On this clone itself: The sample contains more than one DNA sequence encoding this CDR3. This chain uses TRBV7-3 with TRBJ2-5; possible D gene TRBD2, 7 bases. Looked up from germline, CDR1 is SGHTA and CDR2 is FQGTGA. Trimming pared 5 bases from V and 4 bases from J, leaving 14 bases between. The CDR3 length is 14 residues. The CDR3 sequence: CASSPGGPGETQYF. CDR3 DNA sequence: TGTGCCAGCAGCCCCGGGGGGCCCGGAGAGACCCAGTACTTC.

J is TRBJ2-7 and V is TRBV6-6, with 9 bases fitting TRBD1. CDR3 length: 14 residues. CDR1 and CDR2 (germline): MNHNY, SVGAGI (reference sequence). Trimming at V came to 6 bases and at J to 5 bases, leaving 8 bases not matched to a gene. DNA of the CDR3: TGTGCCAGCAGGCCCGCGGACAGGGGCAACGAGCAGTACTTC. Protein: CASRPADRGNEQYF.

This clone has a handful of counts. CDR3 protein: CASSKAGWNSPLHF. The CDR3, as DNA: TGTGCCAGTAGTAAGGCAGGGTGGAATTCACCCCTCCACTTT. The V and J genes are TRBV19 and TRBJ1-6; TRBD1 is a possible D gene (5 bases). Germline CDR1 reads LNHDA; CDR2 reads SQIVND (reference sequence). The CDR3 sequence is 14 residues long. Trimming took 4 bases from V and 7 from J, leaving 11 bases between them.

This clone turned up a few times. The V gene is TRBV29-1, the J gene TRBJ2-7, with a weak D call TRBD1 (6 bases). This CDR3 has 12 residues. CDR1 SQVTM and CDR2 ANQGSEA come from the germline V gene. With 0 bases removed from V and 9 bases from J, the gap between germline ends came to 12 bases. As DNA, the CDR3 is TGCAGCGTTGAAGATGGGGGCGTTGGGCAGTACTTC. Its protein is CSVEDGGVGQYF.

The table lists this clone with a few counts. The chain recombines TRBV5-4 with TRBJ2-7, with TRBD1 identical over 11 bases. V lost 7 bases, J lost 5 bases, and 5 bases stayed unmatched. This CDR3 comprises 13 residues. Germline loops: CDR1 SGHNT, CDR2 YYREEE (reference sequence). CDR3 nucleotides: TGTGCCAGCTGGAGGACAGGGGGCCACGAGCAGTACTTC. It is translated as CASWRTGGHEQYF. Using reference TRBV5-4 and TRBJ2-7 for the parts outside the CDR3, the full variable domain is ETGVTQSPTHLIKTRGQQVTLRCSSQSGHNTVSWYQQALGQGPQFIFQYYREEENGRGNFPPRFSGLQFPNYSSELNVNALELDDSALYLCASWRTGGHEQYFGPGTRLTVT.

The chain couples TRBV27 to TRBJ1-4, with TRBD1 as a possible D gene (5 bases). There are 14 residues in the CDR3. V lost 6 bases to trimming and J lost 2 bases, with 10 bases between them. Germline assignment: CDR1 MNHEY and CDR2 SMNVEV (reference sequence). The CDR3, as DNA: TGTGCCAGCAGGGGGTGGGGCACTAATGAAAAACTGTTTTTT. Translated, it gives CASRGWGTNEKLFF. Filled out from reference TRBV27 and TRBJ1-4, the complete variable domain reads EAQVTQNPRYLITVTGKKLTVTCSQNMNHEYMSWYRQDPGLGLRQIYYSMNVEVTDKGDVPEGYKVSRKEKRNFPLILESPSPNQTSLYFCASRGWGTNEKLFFGSGTQLSVL.

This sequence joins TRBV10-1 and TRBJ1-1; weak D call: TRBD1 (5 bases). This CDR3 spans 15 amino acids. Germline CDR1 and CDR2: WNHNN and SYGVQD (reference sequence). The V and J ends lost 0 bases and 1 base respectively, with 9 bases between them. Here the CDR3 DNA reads TGCGCCAGCAGTGAGTCGGGCAGGGCGAACACTGAAGCTTTCTTT. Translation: CASSESGRANTEAFF.

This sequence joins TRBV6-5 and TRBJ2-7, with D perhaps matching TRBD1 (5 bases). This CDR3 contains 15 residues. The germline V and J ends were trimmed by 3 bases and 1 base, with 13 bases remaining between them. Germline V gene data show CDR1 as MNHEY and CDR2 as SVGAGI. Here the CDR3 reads CASSYQQALSYEQYF. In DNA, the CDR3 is TGTGCCAGCAGTTATCAACAGGCACTTTCCTACGAGCAGTACTTC.

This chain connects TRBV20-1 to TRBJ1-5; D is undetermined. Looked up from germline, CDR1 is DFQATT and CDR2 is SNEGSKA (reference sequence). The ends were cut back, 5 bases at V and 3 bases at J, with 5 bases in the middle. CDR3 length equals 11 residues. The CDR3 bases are TGCAGTGCTCAATTCAATCAGCCCCAGCATTTT. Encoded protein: CSAQFNQPQHF.

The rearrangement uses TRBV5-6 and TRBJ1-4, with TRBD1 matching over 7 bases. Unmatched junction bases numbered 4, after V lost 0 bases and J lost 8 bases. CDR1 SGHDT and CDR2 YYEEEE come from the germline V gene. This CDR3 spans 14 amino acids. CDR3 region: CASSLDRGGEKLFF. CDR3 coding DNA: TGTGCCAGCAGCTTGGACAGGGGTGGGGAAAAACTGTTTTTT.

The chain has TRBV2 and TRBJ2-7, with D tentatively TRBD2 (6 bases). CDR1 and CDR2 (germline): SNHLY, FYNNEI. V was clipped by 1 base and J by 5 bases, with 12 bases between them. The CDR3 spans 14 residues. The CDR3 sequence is CASSEGEVRDEQYF. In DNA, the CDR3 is TGTGCCAGCAGTGAAGGGGAGGTTCGCGACGAGCAGTACTTC.

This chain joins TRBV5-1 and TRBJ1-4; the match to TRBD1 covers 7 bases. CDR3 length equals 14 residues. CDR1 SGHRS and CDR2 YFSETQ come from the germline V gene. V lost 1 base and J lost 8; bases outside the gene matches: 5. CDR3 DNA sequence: TGCGCCAGCAGCTTGACAGGGGCAAGGGAAAAACTGTTTTTT. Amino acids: CASSLTGAREKLFF.

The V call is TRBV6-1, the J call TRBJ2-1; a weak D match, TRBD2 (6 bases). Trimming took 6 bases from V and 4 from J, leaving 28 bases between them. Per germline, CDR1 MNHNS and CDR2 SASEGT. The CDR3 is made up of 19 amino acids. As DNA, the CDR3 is TGTGCCAGCAGGGAACGGGGCACCCAGGCGGGAAGGCGGTACAATGAGCAGTTCTTC. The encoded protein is CASRERGTQAGRRYNEQFF.